The clone carrying this T cell receptor beta chain has just one count. Its cognate antigen is unknown. This entry is derived from a study of shared clonotypes between healthy human individuals. Broader study findings: It was anticipated that sequencing depth would influence how many clonotypes donors shared.

Execution of the assay was at deep level. Per the original methods: Junction-only sequences produced by ImmunoSEQ had no quality scores, so filtering differed. Here immunoSEQ multiplex PCR was the method, and the copy in TCRdb shows in-frame clones only, minus some. Clone size and V and J calls were adopted from that table, with D and trimming inferred from the DNA. The sample contains hundreds of thousands of clones, 70% to 80% of which appear only once. Researchers drew on some 97 million PBMCs for genomic DNA from unsorted samples. The receptor's source is a woman in her forties in good health. Some clones in this sample may be carry-over from other donors' samples. Sequenced sample: PBMCs.

The CDR3 spells CASSEAGVGSYTF. The DNA of the CDR3 is TGTGCCAGCAGCGAGGCGGGGGTTGGTAGCTACACCTTC. The chain links TRBV25-1 to TRBJ1-2, with D possibly matching TRBD1 (5 bases). The CDR3 contains 13 residues. Germline V CDR1 and CDR2: MGHDK, SYGVNS. The V end lost 6 bases, the J end lost 9 bases, and 17 bases lay between the germline ends.